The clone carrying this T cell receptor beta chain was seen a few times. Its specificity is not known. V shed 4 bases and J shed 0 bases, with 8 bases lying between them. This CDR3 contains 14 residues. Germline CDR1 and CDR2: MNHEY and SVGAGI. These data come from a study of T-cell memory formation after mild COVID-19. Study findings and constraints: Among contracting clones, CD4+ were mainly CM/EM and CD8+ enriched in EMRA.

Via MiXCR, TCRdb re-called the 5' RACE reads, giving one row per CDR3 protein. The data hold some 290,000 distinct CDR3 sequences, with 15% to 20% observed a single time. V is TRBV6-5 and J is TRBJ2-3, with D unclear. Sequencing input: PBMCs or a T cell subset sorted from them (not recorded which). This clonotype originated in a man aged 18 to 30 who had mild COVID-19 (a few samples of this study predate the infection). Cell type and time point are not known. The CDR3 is CASSSGQSTDTQYF. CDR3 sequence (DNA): TGTGCCAGCAGTTCCGGCCAGAGCACAGATACGCAGTATTTT.